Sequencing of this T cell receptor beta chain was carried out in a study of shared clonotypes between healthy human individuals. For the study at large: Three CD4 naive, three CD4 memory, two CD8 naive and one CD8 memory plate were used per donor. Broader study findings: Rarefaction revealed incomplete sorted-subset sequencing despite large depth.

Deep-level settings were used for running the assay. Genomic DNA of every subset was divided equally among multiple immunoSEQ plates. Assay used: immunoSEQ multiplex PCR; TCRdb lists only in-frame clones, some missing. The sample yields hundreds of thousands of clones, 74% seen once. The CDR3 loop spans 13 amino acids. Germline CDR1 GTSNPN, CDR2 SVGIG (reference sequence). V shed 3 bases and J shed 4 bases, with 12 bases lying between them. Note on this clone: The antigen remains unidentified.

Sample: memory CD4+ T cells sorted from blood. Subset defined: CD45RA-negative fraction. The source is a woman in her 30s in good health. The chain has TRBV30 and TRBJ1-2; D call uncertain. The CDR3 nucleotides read TGTGCCTGGAGCCGGGGATCGTCCTATGGCTACACCTTC. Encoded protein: CAWSRGSSYGYTF.